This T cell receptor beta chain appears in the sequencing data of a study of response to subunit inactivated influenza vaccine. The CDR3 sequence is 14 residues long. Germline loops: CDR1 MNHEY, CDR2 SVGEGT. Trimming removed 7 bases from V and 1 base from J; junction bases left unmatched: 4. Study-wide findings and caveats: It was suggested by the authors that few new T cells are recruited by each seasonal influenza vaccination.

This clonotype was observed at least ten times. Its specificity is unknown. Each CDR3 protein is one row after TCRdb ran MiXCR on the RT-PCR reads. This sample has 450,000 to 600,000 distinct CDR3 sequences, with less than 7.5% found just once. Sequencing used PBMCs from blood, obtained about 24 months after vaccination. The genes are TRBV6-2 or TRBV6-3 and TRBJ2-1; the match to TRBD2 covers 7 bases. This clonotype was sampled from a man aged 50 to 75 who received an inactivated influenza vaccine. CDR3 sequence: CASTPGGSYNEQFF. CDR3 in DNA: TGTGCCAGCACCCCGGGGGGATCCTACAATGAGCAGTTCTTC.